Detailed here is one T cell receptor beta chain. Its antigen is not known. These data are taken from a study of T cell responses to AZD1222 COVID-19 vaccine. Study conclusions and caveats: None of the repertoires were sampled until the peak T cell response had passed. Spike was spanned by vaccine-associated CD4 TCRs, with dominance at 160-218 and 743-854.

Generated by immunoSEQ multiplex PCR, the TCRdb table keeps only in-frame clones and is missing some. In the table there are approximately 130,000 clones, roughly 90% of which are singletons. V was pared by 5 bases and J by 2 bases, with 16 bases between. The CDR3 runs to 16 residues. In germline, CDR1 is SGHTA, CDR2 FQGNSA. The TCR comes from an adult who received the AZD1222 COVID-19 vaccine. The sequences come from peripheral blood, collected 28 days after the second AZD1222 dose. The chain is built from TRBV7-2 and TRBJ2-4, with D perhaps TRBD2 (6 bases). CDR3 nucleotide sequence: TGTGCCAGCAGCCTCATTGGAGGCGGGACCAAAAACATTCAGTACTTC. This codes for CASSLIGGGTKNIQYF.